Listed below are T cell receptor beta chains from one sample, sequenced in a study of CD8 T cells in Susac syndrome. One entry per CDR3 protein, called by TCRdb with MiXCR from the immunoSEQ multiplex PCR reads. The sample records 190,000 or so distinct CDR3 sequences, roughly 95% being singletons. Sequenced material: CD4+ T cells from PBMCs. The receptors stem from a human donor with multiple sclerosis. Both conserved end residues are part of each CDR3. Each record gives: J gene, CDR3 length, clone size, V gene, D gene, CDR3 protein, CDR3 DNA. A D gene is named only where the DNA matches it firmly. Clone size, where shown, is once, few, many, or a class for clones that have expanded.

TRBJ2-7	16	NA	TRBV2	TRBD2	CASSAFTGAGLAKQYF	TGTGCCAGCAGTGCTTTTACAGGGGCGGGACTAGCCAAGCAGTACTTC
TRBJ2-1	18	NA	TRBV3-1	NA	CASSPQAGDRRGYNEQFF	TGTGCCAGCAGCCCGCAGGCTGGAGACCGGCGGGGTTACAATGAGCAGTTCTTC
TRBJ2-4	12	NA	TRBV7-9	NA	CASGGAKNIQYF	TGTGCCAGCGGGGGAGCCAAAAACATTCAGTACTTC
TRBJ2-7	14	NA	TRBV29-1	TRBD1	CSATIPGQTRWQYF	TGCAGCGCTACCATTCCGGGACAGACTCGTTGGCAGTACTTC
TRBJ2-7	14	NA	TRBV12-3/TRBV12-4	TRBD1	CASSNRQGIYEQYF	TGTGCCAGCAGTAACAGACAGGGCATCTACGAGCAGTACTTC
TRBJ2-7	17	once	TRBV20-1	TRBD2	CSARAILAEGAYYEQYF	TGCAGTGCTAGAGCGATCCTAGCGGAAGGGGCTTACTACGAGCAGTACTTC
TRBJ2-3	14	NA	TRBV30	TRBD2	CAWSVRAGGNTQYF	TGTGCCTGGAGTGTACGGGCGGGAGGGAATACGCAGTATTTT
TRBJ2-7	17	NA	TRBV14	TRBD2	CASSQVSGTSEGYEQYF	TGTGCCAGCAGCCAGGTATCCGGGACTAGCGAAGGCTACGAGCAGTACTTC
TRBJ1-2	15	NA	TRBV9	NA	CASSPRAPANYGYTF	TGTGCCAGCAGCCCCAGGGCTCCTGCTAACTATGGCTACACCTTC
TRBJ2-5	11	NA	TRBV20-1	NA	CSASSGQTQYF	TGCAGTGCTAGTTCTGGGCAGACCCAGTACTTC
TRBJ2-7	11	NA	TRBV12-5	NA	CASGLLSEQYF	TGTGCTAGTGGTCTGCTCAGCGAGCAGTACTTC
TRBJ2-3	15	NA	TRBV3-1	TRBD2	CASSLRLAGEDTQYF	TGTGCCAGCAGCCTCCGACTAGCGGGGGAGGATACGCAGTATTTT
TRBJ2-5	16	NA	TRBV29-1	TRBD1	CSVEGTGYWIGETQYF	TGCAGCGTTGAGGGGACAGGGTATTGGATAGGAGAGACCCAGTACTTC
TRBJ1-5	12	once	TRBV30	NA	CAWSVGNQPQHF	TGTGCCTGGAGTGTAGGCAATCAGCCCCAGCATTTT
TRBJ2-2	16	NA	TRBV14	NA	CASSPVLFWDTGELFF	TGTGCCAGCAGCCCGGTGCTGTTCTGGGACACCGGGGAGCTGTTTTTT
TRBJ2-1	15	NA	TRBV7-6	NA	CASSPDRTLYNEQFF	TGTGCCAGCAGCCCCGACAGGACGCTGTACAATGAGCAGTTCTTC
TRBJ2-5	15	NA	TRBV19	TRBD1	CASSYVRGQGSAQYF	TGTGCCAGTAGTTATGTGAGAGGACAGGGGTCAGCCCAGTACTTC
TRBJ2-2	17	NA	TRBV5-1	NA	CASSQRPSGSSTGELFF	TGCGCCAGCAGCCAGCGGCCGTCGGGAAGCAGCACCGGGGAGCTGTTTTTT
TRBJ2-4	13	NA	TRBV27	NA	CARTQKAKNIQYF	TGTGCCAGGACCCAAAAGGCCAAAAACATTCAGTACTTC
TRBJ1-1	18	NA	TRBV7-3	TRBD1	CASSPSGGTGRANTEAFF	TGTGCCAGCAGCCCTTCGGGAGGGACAGGGAGGGCGAACACTGAAGCTTTCTTT
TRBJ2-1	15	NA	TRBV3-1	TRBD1	CASSQTGSPYNEQFF	TGTGCCAGCAGCCAGACAGGGAGCCCCTACAATGAGCAGTTCTTC
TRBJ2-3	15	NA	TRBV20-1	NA	CSASSSGGQGDTQYF	TGCAGTGCTAGTAGTTCTGGGGGTCAGGGAGATACGCAGTATTTT
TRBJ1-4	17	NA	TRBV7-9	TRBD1	CASSWGQGMYTNEKLFF	TGTGCCAGCAGCTGGGGACAGGGAATGTATACTAATGAAAAACTGTTTTTT
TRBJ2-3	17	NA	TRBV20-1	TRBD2	CSARDRMTSGYTDTQYF	TGCAGTGCTAGAGATAGGATGACTAGCGGGTACACAGATACGCAGTATTTT
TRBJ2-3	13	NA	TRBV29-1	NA	CSVEKEGSGTQYF	TGCAGCGTTGAAAAGGAGGGAAGTGGAACGCAGTATTTT
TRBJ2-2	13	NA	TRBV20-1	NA	CSAATVNTGELFF	TGCAGTGCTGCGACAGTAAACACCGGGGAGCTGTTTTTT
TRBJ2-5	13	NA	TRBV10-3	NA	CAISGGLGETQYF	TGTGCCATCAGTGGAGGACTCGGAGAGACCCAGTACTTC
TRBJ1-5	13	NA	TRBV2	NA	CASSVESNQPQHF	TGTGCCAGCAGTGTCGAGAGCAATCAGCCCCAGCATTTT
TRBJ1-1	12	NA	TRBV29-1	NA	CSASDGNTEAFF	TGCAGCGCCTCGGACGGGAACACTGAAGCTTTCTTT
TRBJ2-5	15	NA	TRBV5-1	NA	CASSRDPGIRETQYF	TGCGCCAGCAGCCGGGACCCGGGTATAAGAGAGACCCAGTACTTC
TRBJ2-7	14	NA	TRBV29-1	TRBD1	CSVPGQGNSYEQYF	TGCAGCGTTCCGGGACAGGGTAACTCCTACGAGCAGTACTTC
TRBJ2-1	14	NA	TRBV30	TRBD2	CAWRGGTLGNEQFF	TGTGCCTGGAGGGGAGGGACCCTGGGAAATGAGCAGTTCTTC
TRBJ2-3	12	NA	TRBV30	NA	CASEGGSDTQYF	TGTGCATCCGAGGGGGGATCAGATACGCAGTATTTT
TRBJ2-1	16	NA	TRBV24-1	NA	CATSSSPGASYNEQFF	TGTGCCACCAGTTCTAGTCCGGGGGCCTCCTACAATGAGCAGTTCTTC
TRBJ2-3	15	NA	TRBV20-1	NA	CSGTRGGYSTDTQYF	TGCAGTGGCACCCGCGGCGGGTACAGCACAGATACGCAGTATTTT
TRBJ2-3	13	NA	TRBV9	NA	CASSPPSMYTQYF	TGTGCCAGCAGCCCTCCCTCTATGTATACGCAGTATTTT
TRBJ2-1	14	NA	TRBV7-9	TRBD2	CASSFSGRATEQFF	TGTGCCAGCAGCTTTAGCGGGAGGGCCACTGAGCAGTTCTTC
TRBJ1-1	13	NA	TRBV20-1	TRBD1	CSAFTGGNTEAFF	TGCAGTGCTTTCACAGGGGGGAACACTGAAGCTTTCTTT
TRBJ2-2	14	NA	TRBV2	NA	CASRARTNTGELFF	TGTGCCAGCCGGGCTAGGACGAACACCGGGGAGCTGTTTTTT
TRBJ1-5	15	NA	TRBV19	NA	CASSLTGFSNQPQHF	TGTGCCAGTAGCCTGACCGGGTTTAGCAATCAGCCCCAGCATTTT
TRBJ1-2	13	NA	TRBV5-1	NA	CASSLSGNYGYTF	TGCGCCAGCAGCTTGAGCGGCAACTATGGCTACACCTTC
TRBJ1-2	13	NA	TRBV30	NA	CARGGVTVHGYTF	TGTGCCCGCGGTGGGGTAACGGTGCATGGCTACACCTTC
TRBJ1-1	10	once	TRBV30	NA	CASWGGEAFF	TGTGCCAGCTGGGGGGGGGAAGCTTTCTTT
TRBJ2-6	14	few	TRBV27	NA	CASSLSGGANVLTF	TGTGCCAGCAGTTTATCAGGTGGGGCCAACGTCCTGACTTTC
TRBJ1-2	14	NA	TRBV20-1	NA	CSARDRTANYGYTF	TGCAGTGCTAGAGATCGAACAGCTAACTATGGCTACACCTTC
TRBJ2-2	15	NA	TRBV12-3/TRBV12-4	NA	CASSFDRPNTGELFF	TGTGCCAGCAGTTTTGACAGGCCCAACACCGGGGAGCTGTTTTTT
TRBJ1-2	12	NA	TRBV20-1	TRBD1	CSAAGTAYGYTF	TGCAGTGCTGCCGGGACAGCCTATGGCTACACCTTC
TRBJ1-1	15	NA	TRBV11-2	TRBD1	CASSLGTGGSTEAFF	TGTGCCAGCAGCCTGGGGACAGGGGGCTCTACTGAAGCTTTCTTT